This T cell receptor beta chain was captured in a study of OX40 agonist ivuxolimab in advanced cancers. Study-level findings and limits: Partial responders dosed at 0.1-3.0 mg/kg displayed clonal expansion ranking among the lowest. CD8+ T cells averaged more expanded clones than CD4+.

The germline V and J ends were trimmed by 5 bases and 4 bases, with 14 bases remaining between them. The CDR3 contains 14 residues. The germline V gene encodes CDR1 LNHDA and CDR2 SQIVND (reference sequence). Peripheral blood came from all dose cohorts at three timepoints. Clones were sequenced by immunoSEQ multiplex PCR, and TCRdb holds only the in-frame ones, with some missing. The top ten hold approximately 8% of the sample, which has some 71,000 clones, approximately 81% seen once. With respect to this clone: Antigen specificity is unknown.

The sequence was collected from an adult with an advanced solid tumor such as melanoma, head and neck, liver or kidney cancer. The chain links TRBV19 to TRBJ2-5; tentatively, D is TRBD2 (6 bases). The starting material was CD4+ or CD8+ T cells sorted from blood, obtained in a trial of the OX40 agonist ivuxolimab. CDR3 in DNA: TGTGCCAGTAGTCGCGCCGGGACTCGAGAGACCCAGTACTTC. Protein sequence: CASSRAGTRETQYF.